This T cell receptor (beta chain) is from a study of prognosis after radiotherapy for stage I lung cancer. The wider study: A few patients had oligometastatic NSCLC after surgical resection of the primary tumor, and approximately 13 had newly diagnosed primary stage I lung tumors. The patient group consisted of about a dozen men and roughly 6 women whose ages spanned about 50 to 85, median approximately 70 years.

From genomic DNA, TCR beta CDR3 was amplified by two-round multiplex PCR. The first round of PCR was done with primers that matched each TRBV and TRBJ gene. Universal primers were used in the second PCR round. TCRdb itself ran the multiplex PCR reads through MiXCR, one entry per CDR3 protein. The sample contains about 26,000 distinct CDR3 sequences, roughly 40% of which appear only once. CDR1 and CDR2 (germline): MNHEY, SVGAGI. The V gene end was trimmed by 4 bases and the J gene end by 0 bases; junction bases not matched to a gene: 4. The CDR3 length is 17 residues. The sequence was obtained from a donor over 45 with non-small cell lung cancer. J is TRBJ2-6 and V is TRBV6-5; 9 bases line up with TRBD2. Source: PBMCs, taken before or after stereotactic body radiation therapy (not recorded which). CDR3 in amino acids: CASSLAGASSGANVLTF. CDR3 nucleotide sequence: TGTGCCAGCAGTTTAGCGGGAGCCAGCTCTGGGGCCAACGTCCTGACTTTC.